The present entry profiles one TCR beta chain with its context. Antigen: not known. The data derive from a study of T cell responses to AZD1222 COVID-19 vaccine. Study results and limitations: Receipt of two AZD1222 doses was followed by a rise in Spike-specific TCR breadth and depth. The sample set comprised mostly white British donors with more females, and clonal diversity was possibly underestimated. Researchers took repertoire samples only after the peak T cell response had come. Baseline seropositives among AZD1222 recipients totaled only five or six.

Assay used: immunoSEQ multiplex PCR; TCRdb lists only in-frame clones, some missing. This sample yields some 130,000 clones, of which over 80% are seen a single time; approximately 6.8% belongs to the top ten. There are 14 residues in the CDR3. This TCR was sampled from an adult who received the AZD1222 COVID-19 vaccine. The V and J genes are TRBV21-1 and TRBJ2-5; the D segment call TRBD1 is taken from the table without a DNA check. TRBV21-1 has pseudogene status. The source was peripheral blood, collected 28 days after the second AZD1222 dose. The CDR3 DNA reads as TGTGCCAGCAGCAAAGTTCAGTTGGAAGAGACCCAGTACTTC. It yields the protein CASSKVQLEETQYF.